The 24 T cell receptor beta chains in this list originate from one sample, sequenced in a study of blood T cell repertoires in COVID-19. The protocol was immunoSEQ multiplex PCR, while the TCRdb copy is restricted to in-frame clones and leaves out a portion. The repertoire consists of tens of thousands of clones, with roughly 84% occurring once and the leading ten covering about 10%. The specimen sequenced was peripheral blood. These receptors were taken from a man aged 50-60 years with COVID-19, enrolled during active disease.

The chain recombines TRBV4-2 with TRBJ1-1; D is uncertain. This CDR3 contains 14 residues. Germline loops: CDR1 LGHNA, CDR2 YNFKEQ. The germline V and J ends were trimmed by 1 base and 7 bases, with 13 bases remaining between them. The CDR3 coding sequence is TGTGCCAGCAGCCAAGTTAGCGACGGCAGTGAAGCTTTCTTT. Amino acid sequence: CASSQVSDGSEAFF.

The CDR3 DNA sequence: TGTGCCAGCAGTTTAGAGCGTAGCGGTCAGCCCCAGCATTTT. This sequence encodes CASSLERSGQPQHF. This chain uses TRBV28 with TRBJ1-5; the D is unclear. CDR3 length equals 14 residues. Trimming stripped 2 bases from V and 6 bases from J, with 11 bases between. CDR1 is MDHEN and CDR2 is SYDVKM in the germline V gene.

The CDR3 loop reads CAWDRGRETQYF. The CDR3 nucleotides are TGTGCCTGGGACAGGGGGCGGGAGACCCAGTACTTC. The rearrangement uses TRBV30 and TRBJ2-5, with TRBD1 matching 10 bases. Trimming took 5 bases from V and 5 from J; bases not matched to a gene: 2. Germline CDR1 and CDR2: GTSNPN and SVGIG (reference sequence). The CDR3 totals 12 residues.

This clone was found once. V gene TRBV19 combines with J gene TRBJ2-7; tentative D call: TRBD1 (6 bases). With 4 bases removed from V and 2 bases from J, the gap between germline ends came to 12 bases. CDR1 and CDR2 from the germline V gene are LNHDA and SQIVND (reference sequence). CDR3 length: 14 amino acids. The DNA of the CDR3 is TGTGCCAGTAGTAACAGGGACGGCCCCTACGAGCAGTACTTC. Its protein product is CASSNRDGPYEQYF.

The chain recombines TRBV10-3 with TRBJ2-1; D remains unclear. The CDR3 totals 14 residues. V was pared by 0 bases and J by 3 bases, with 6 bases between. Germline V gives CDR1 ENHRY, CDR2 SYGVKD. In DNA, the CDR3 is TGTGCCATCAGTGAGTCGAGTCACTACAATGAGCAGTTCTTC. Its translation is CAISESSHYNEQFF.

The chain recombines TRBV28 with TRBJ1-1; D is unresolved. The CDR3 runs 14 residues. Between the trimmed V and J ends, which lost 5 bases and 5 bases, there was a span of 15 bases. Per the germline V gene, CDR1 is MDHEN and CDR2 is SYDVKM. The CDR3 loop is CASSLRAQRTEAFF. As DNA, the CDR3 is TGTGCCAGCAGTCTGAGGGCCCAGAGGACTGAAGCTTTCTTT.

J is TRBJ2-7 and V is TRBV6-6, with D tentatively TRBD2 (7 bases). This CDR3 region has 13 residues. Germline-derived CDR1 and CDR2 are MNHNY and SVGAGI (reference sequence). V was trimmed by 9 bases and J by 6 bases, leaving 18 bases between them. CDR3 coding DNA: TGTGCCAGTAGGGGGGGCGGGTATCCCGAGCAGTACTTC. Amino acids: CASRGGGYPEQYF.

The genes are TRBV7-9 and TRBJ1-1; 11 bases map to TRBD1. The CDR3 spans 18 residues. Unmatched junction bases numbered 9, after V lost 2 bases and J lost 1 base. Germline V gives CDR1 SEHNR, CDR2 FQNEAQ (reference sequence). Here the CDR3 reads CASSLPGQGEERNTEAFF. The CDR3 nucleotides read TGTGCCAGCAGCTTACCGGGACAGGGGGAAGAACGGAACACTGAAGCTTTCTTT.

The chain recombines TRBV21-1 with TRBJ2-3; TRBD1, the D gene given by the table, was not confirmed from the DNA. TRBV21-1 is an annotated pseudogene. This CDR3 spans 17 amino acids. CDR3 in DNA: TGTGCCAGCAGCAAAGAAGGGACAGGGTATGGGACAGATACGCAGTATTTT. Protein product: CASSKEGTGYGTDTQYF.

The V and J genes are TRBV9 and TRBJ2-7, with a tentative D call TRBD2 (5 bases). V was shortened by 0 bases and J by 6 bases, with 10 bases between the two germline ends. Germline-derived CDR1 and CDR2 are SGDLS and YYNGEE. The CDR3 is made up of 13 amino acids. CDR3: CASSVDEGSEQYF. CDR3 nucleotides: TGTGCCAGCAGCGTAGACGAGGGCAGCGAGCAGTACTTC.

CDR3 DNA sequence: TGTGCCAGCAGACGACAGGGGAACTACGAGCAGTACTTC. Protein: CASRRQGNYEQYF. The chain couples TRBV6-5 to TRBJ2-7; 8 bases map to TRBD1. The V and J ends lost 6 bases and 3 bases, in that order; junction bases with no gene match: 4. Looked up from germline, CDR1 is MNHEY and CDR2 is SVGAGI. The CDR3 totals 13 residues.

The chain couples TRBV5-1 to TRBJ1-5; perhaps TRBD1 as D (5 bases). Germline values: CDR1 SGHRS, CDR2 YFSETQ. This CDR3 region has 15 residues. The V end lost 0 bases, the J end lost 4 bases, and 11 bases lay between the germline ends. The CDR3 loop reads CASSLDDSRNQPQHF. CDR3 in DNA: TGCGCCAGCAGCTTGGACGACAGCCGTAATCAGCCCCAGCATTTT.

By sample fraction, this clone is medium-sized (0.01 to 0.1%). The V and J genes are TRBV2 and TRBJ1-6; 7 positions agree with TRBD1. Germline V gene lookup returns CDR1 SNHLY and CDR2 FYNNEI. V dropped 8 bases and J dropped 7; count of bases not matched to a gene: 5. This CDR3 has 13 amino acids. The CDR3 sequence: CASGGQVNSPLHF. The CDR3 coding sequence is TGTGCCAGCGGTGGACAGGTCAATTCACCCCTCCACTTT. Filled out from reference TRBV2 and TRBJ1-6, the complete variable domain reads EPEVTQTPSHQVTQMGQEVILRCVPISNHLYFYWYRQILGQKVEFLVSFYNNEISEKSEIFDDQFSVERPDGSNFTLKIRSTKLEDSAMYFCASGGQVNSPLHFGNGTRLTVT.

Only one count was recorded for this clone. The chain links TRBV2 to TRBJ2-2; the D gene is possibly TRBD1 (6 bases). This CDR3 spans 15 amino acids. Trimming removed 7 bases at V and 0 bases at J, with 12 bases between. Per germline, CDR1 SNHLY and CDR2 FYNNEI. CDR3: CASKGDPPNTGELFF. The CDR3 DNA is TGTGCCAGCAAGGGGGACCCACCGAACACCGGGGAGCTGTTTTTT. Variable domain in full (rest from reference TRBV2 and TRBJ2-2): EPEVTQTPSHQVTQMGQEVILRCVPISNHLYFYWYRQILGQKVEFLVSFYNNEISEKSEIFDDQFSVERPDGSNFTLKIRSTKLEDSAMYFCASKGDPPNTGELFFGEGSRLTVL.

V and J are TRBV18 and TRBJ1-2, with 8 bases fitting TRBD1. This CDR3 has 16 amino acids. The germline gives CDR1 KGHSH, CDR2 LQKENI. After removal of 2 bases from V and 0 bases from J, the junction contained 5 bases not matched to a gene. The CDR3 bases are TGTGCCAGCTCACCAGCAGGGGGCCCAGCTAACTATGGCTACACCTTC. Residues: CASSPAGGPANYGYTF.

The V call is TRBV28, the J call TRBJ2-2; the match to TRBD1 covers 9 bases. Losses at the gene ends were 10 bases for V and 5 bases for J; bases not matched to a gene: 11. The germline V gene encodes CDR1 MDHEN and CDR2 SYDVKM. This CDR3 spans 15 amino acids. The CDR3 DNA follows: TGTGCCACTCGGCTGGACAGGGGTGTGACCGGGGAGCTGTTTTTT. Translating it yields CATRLDRGVTGELFF.

The chain couples TRBV5-5 to TRBJ1-6, with 7 bases that match TRBD1. The CDR3 has 15 amino acids. The junction had 1 base not matched to a gene; V was cut back by 2 bases and J by 2 bases. CDR1 is SGHKS and CDR2 is YYEKEE in the germline V gene (reference sequence). The DNA for the CDR3 is TGTGCCAGCAGCTTAGACAGGGCCTATAATTCACCCCTCCACTTT. It translates to CASSLDRAYNSPLHF.

The gene calls are TRBV9 and TRBJ1-2; 9 bases are shared with TRBD1. In germline, CDR1 is SGDLS, CDR2 YYNGEE. The CDR3 runs to 15 residues. Unmatched junction bases numbered 9, after V lost 3 bases and J lost 6 bases. The DNA of the CDR3 is TGTGCCAGCAGCGGCGGACAGGGGCGCGATAATGGCTACACCTTC. Translated, it gives CASSGGQGRDNGYTF. Full variable domain (missing parts from reference TRBV9 and TRBJ1-2): DSGVTQTPKHLITATGQRVTLRCSPRSGDLSVYWYQQSLDQGLQFLIQYYNGEERAKGNILERFSAQQFPDLHSELNLSSLELGDSALYFCASSGGQGRDNGYTFGSGTRLTVV.

V is TRBV3-1 (or the pseudogene TRBV3-2) and J is TRBJ2-1; 7 bases fit TRBD2. Germline CDR1 and CDR2: LGHDT and YNNKEL (reference sequence). This CDR3 has 15 residues. Germline trimming cut 3 bases from V and 3 bases from J; bases unmatched to any gene: 5. CDR3 bases: TGTGCCAGCAGCCACAGCGGGGAGGTCTACAATGAGCAGTTCTTC. Protein product: CASSHSGEVYNEQFF.

V usage is TRBV6-2 or TRBV6-3 and J usage is TRBJ1-1; D not resolved. CDR1 and CDR2 from the germline V gene are MNHEY and SVGEGT. The CDR3 spans 12 residues. Trimming shortened V by 6 bases and J by 7 bases, and 12 bases separated the two germline ends. DNA for the CDR3: TGTGCCAGCAGCGCACCGAGTATTGAAGCTTTCTTT. As protein: CASSAPSIEAFF.

V is TRBV6-2 or TRBV6-3 and J is TRBJ2-5; TRBD1 might be the D (5 bases). Trimming removed 0 bases at V and 4 bases at J, with 9 bases between. The CDR3 runs to 14 residues. Germline CDR1 reads MNHEY; CDR2 reads SVGEGT. The chain's CDR3 is CASSYSMGRETQYF. DNA of the CDR3: TGTGCCAGCAGTTACTCGATGGGGCGAGAGACCCAGTACTTC.

CDR3: CASSSLLAGVLEQFF. The CDR3 DNA follows: TGCGCCAGCAGCTCCTTACTAGCGGGAGTTCTTGAGCAGTTCTTC. The genes are TRBV5-1 and TRBJ2-1; 11 nucleotides match TRBD2. Trimming removed 3 bases from V and 9 bases from J; junction bases left unmatched: 8. Germline V gives CDR1 SGHRS, CDR2 YFSETQ. The CDR3 runs 15 residues.

This chain links TRBV5-1 with TRBJ2-5; D is ambiguous. Germline lookup yields CDR1 SGHRS and CDR2 YFSETQ. The V gene lost 5 bases and the J gene lost 0 bases, with 11 bases spanning the gap. The CDR3 totals 14 residues. The CDR3 reads CASRAETYQETQYF. For the CDR3, the DNA is TGCGCCAGCAGGGCGGAGACGTACCAAGAGACCCAGTACTTC.

In DNA form, the CDR3 reads TGTGCCAGTAGTATCTCGGGGGGCAATCAGCCCCAGCATTTT. It encodes CASSISGGNQPQHF. The V and J genes are TRBV19 and TRBJ1-5, with D possibly matching TRBD1 (5 bases). Trimming removed 3 bases from V and 2 bases from J, with 8 bases in between. Germline CDR1 reads LNHDA; CDR2 reads SQIVND (reference sequence). The CDR3 is made up of 14 amino acids.